The 14 T cell receptor beta chains below come from one sample, sequenced in a study of blood T cell repertoires in COVID-19 (dated by TCRdb to the early 2020s). Receptor amplification or capture employed the immunoSEQ multiplex PCR assay. TCRdb obtained this table from immuneACCESS and retained in-frame rearrangements with V and J assigned. These tables miss some clones; where compared with another copy, unresolved V genes account for less than half of the shortfall, and the remainder is unexplained. The sample table contains some 120,000 clones; only one count was recorded for 75% to 90% of them. The ten largest clones capture over 2% of the sample. The sample consisted of peripheral blood. The receptors were sampled from a man under 40 with acute or convalescent COVID-19.

This rearrangement joins TRBV21-1 to TRBJ2-3; the table's TRBD1 call for D was not verified on the DNA. TRBV21-1 is reported as a pseudogene. CDR3 length equals 22 residues. Here the CDR3 DNA reads TGTGCCAGCAGCAATCGCTATGCTCCGGGACAGTCCTCTAGCGCTAGCACAGATACGCAGTATTTT. Its translation: CASSNRYAPGQSSSASTDTQYF.

The V gene is TRBV2, the J gene TRBJ1-1; D uncertain. There are 15 residues in the CDR3. The ends were cut back, 0 bases at V and 3 bases at J, with 11 bases in the middle. Germline V gene sequence: CDR1 SNHLY, CDR2 FYNNEI. DNA of the CDR3: TGTGCCAGCAGTGAAGCAGGGAGGAGGGACACTGAAGCTTTCTTT. This codes for CASSEAGRRDTEAFF.

The V and J genes are TRBV10-3 and TRBJ2-1; D is perhaps TRBD1 (6 bases). CDR1 is ENHRY, CDR2 SYGVKD, per germline. V dropped 4 bases and J dropped 8 bases, with 12 bases sitting between them. The CDR3 has 13 amino acids. The CDR3 DNA reads TGTGCCATCAGTGTACCAGGGGCCCATGAGCAGTTCTTC. Amino acid sequence: CAISVPGAHEQFF.

This chain connects TRBV18 to TRBJ2-2; 15 nucleotides match TRBD2. The CDR3 spans 17 residues. Germline V gives CDR1 KGHSH, CDR2 LQKENI. V was pared by 4 bases and J by 4 bases, with 4 bases of the junction left unmatched. The CDR3 nucleotides read TGTGCCAGCTCACGGACTAGCGGGGGGGAGTTCACCGGGGAGCTGTTTTTT. Protein product: CASSRTSGGEFTGELFF.

The gene calls are TRBV11-3 and TRBJ2-7; weak D call: TRBD1 (5 bases). Trimming cost V 5 bases and J 2 bases, with 13 bases left between them. This CDR3 is 14 amino acids long. Germline V gene sequence: CDR1 SGHNT, CDR2 YENEEA. The chain's CDR3 is CASSGRQHPYEQYV. The CDR3 DNA reads TGTGCCAGCAGCGGCAGACAGCACCCCTACGAGCAGTACGTC.

This clone was found a few times. The V call is TRBV25-1, the J call TRBJ2-1, with TRBD2 matching 10 bases. V lost 7 bases, J lost 0 bases, and 6 bases stayed unmatched. In germline, CDR1 is MGHDK, CDR2 SYGVNS. This CDR3 is 16 amino acids long. In DNA form, the CDR3 reads TGTGCCAGCACCGAGGGACTAGCGAGCTCCTACAATGAGCAGTTCTTC. This codes for CASTEGLASSYNEQFF.

The chain recombines TRBV6-6 with TRBJ2-1; D remains unclear. Germline-derived CDR1 and CDR2 are MNHNY and SVGAGI (reference sequence). The length of the CDR3 is 16 residues. Trimming shortened V by 0 bases and J by 0 bases, and 9 bases separated the two germline ends. The chain's CDR3 is CASSYSASSSYNEQFF. CDR3 bases: TGTGCCAGCAGTTACTCAGCGAGTAGCTCCTACAATGAGCAGTTCTTC.

This chain connects TRBV30 to TRBJ2-1, with 16 bases that match TRBD2. CDR3 size: 14 residues. Germline V gene data show CDR1 as GTSNPN and CDR2 as SVGIG (reference sequence). J lost 13 bases, V lost 0 bases, and 3 bases had no gene match. CDR3 sequence reads: CAWSVGTSGRAQFF. Written as DNA, the CDR3 is TGTGCCTGGAGTGTAGGGACTAGCGGGAGGGCCCAGTTCTTC.

The rearrangement joins TRBV5-8 to TRBJ1-2, with D possibly TRBD1 on 6 matching bases. This CDR3 region has 13 residues. The V and J ends lost 0 bases and 3 bases respectively, with 6 bases between them. The germline V gene has CDR1 SGHTS and CDR2 YDEGEE. CDR3 bases: TGTGCCAGCAGCTTGGACAGGGACTATGGCTACACCTTC. As protein: CASSLDRDYGYTF.

The chain recombines TRBV2 with TRBJ1-2; maybe TRBD1 (5 bases). V was clipped by 5 bases and J by 4 bases, with 14 bases between them. Germline V gene lookup returns CDR1 SNHLY and CDR2 FYNNEI. The CDR3 runs 14 residues. CDR3: CASSQTALGYGYTF. CDR3 nucleotides: TGTGCCAGCAGTCAGACAGCCCTAGGCTATGGCTACACCTTC.

The chain carries TRBV6-2 or TRBV6-3 and TRBJ2-7; TRBD2 is a possible D gene (6 bases). CDR1 is MNHEY, CDR2 SVGEGT, per germline. This CDR3 has 12 amino acids. Trimming pared 5 bases from V and 3 bases from J, leaving 8 bases between. CDR3 loop: CASSRTNYEQYV. CDR3 bases: TGTGCCAGCAGTCGGACTAACTACGAGCAGTACGTC.

The gene calls are TRBV6-5 and TRBJ2-7; 10 bases map to TRBD2. There are 13 residues in the CDR3. V trimming: 5 bases; J trimming: 2 bases; junction bases outside the gene matches: 0. Germline-derived CDR1 and CDR2 are MNHEY and SVGAGI. The CDR3 nucleotides are TGTGCCAGCAGTAGCGGGAGGGCCTACGAGCAGTACGTC. The encoded protein is CASSSGRAYEQYV.

The chain has TRBV9 and TRBJ1-2; no firm D call. The CDR3 spans 11 residues. The germline V and J ends were trimmed by 0 bases and 7 bases, with 4 bases remaining between them. Germline assignment: CDR1 SGDLS and CDR2 YYNGEE. The CDR3 reads CASSVGGGYTF. The CDR3 nucleotides read TGTGCCAGCAGCGTAGGAGGTGGCTACACCTTC.

About this clone: This sample also contains other DNA sequences that code for the same CDR3. This chain connects TRBV19 to TRBJ2-7; 8 bases align to TRBD2. The length of the CDR3 is 14 residues. V was pared by 3 bases and J by 2 bases, with 3 bases of the junction left unmatched. CDR1 and CDR2 from the germline V gene are LNHDA and SQIVND (reference sequence). CDR3 sequence reads: CASSIGGGPYEQYF. The DNA of the CDR3 is TGTGCCAGTAGTATTGGCGGGGGGCCCTACGAGCAGTACTTC. Full variable domain (missing parts from reference TRBV19 and TRBJ2-7): DGGITQSPKYLFRKEGQNVTLSCEQNLNHDAMYWYRQDPGQGLRLIYYSQIVNDFQKGDIAEGYSVSREKKESFPLTVTSAQKNPTAFYLCASSIGGGPYEQYFGPGTRLTVT.